This T cell receptor (beta chain) comes out of a study of blood T cell repertoires in COVID-19 (dated by TCRdb to the early 2020s). About the study as a whole: Collaborator samples came from the United States, Italy and Spain and covered acute and convalescent phases of COVID-19. The material from the prospective study consisted of cDNA or gDNA derived from T cells, B-cell-depleted T cells, or PBMCs. Deeply sampled blood TCRbeta repertoires from subjects exposed to, actively infected with, or recovered from COVID-19 were included in the dataset. The repertoires were released in a freely available public database intended as a resource for research on the immune response to SARS-CoV-2. Samples came from the ongoing ImmuneRACE study (first 160 participants) plus 1,254 subjects from 6 global collaborators. The sample metadata nearly always contained a de-identified subject ID, COVID-19 status, age in years and sex. Where HLA class I and class II types were available, the types were taken from metadata supplied by the sample provider, not from assay-based typing.

About this clone: Its antigen target is currently unknown. No base-level quality is on record; no much larger clone is a single base apart.

The immunoSEQ Assay, a bias-controlled multiplex PCR, was used to amplify TCRbeta CDR3 regions from genomic DNA. As for how the authors treated the data: Within the assay, amplification of reference gene primers was used to estimate how many nucleated cells each sample contained. To quantify the absolute abundance of each unique TCRbeta CDR3 rearrangement, sequence reads were collapsed and filtered. For each sample, productive Simpson clonality was calculated by taking the square root of Simpson's diversity index across productive rearrangements. TCRdb holds this immuneACCESS table with in-frame rearrangements only. Some clones are missing; in checked studies, unresolved V genes explain under half, and the rest has no known cause. That table gives V, J and clone size, and the DNA gave D and trimming. The sample table shows fewer than 100,000 clones, and 65% to 90% are seen once. The ten largest make up approximately 20% of the sample.

Collaborating institutions collected whole blood in K2EDTA tubes following their own protocols. Collaborator samples were shipped for TCRbeta analysis as frozen whole blood, isolated PBMCs, or DNA extracted from either sample type. The study at large found these results: Clinical and demographic metadata were provided uncurated, with the amount varying by source and participant.

The CDR1 and CDR2 encoded by the germline V gene are MDHEN and SYDVKM. V is pruned by 6 bases and J by 6 bases, leaving 10 bases of the junction without a gene match. The CDR3 goes from the cysteine to the phenylalanine over 15 residues. Only the CDR3 portion is preserved as DNA: 45 bases, with reading frame beginning at the first base. Source material: peripheral blood. The clonotype originates from a woman between 45 and 65 years old with acute or convalescent COVID-19. The chain is made from TRBV28 and TRBJ2-7; the central 11 bases match TRBD1. The CDR3 protein: CASSKGQGVLGEQYF. The nucleotides are TGTGCCAGCAGCAAGGGACAGGGGGTTCTTGGCGAGCAGTACTTC.